This TCR beta chain was sequenced during a study of blood T cell repertoires in COVID-19. Study overall: Material from acute and convalescent COVID-19 was sourced from the United States, Italy and Spain. From T cells, B-cell-depleted T cells, or PBMCs came the material, which was cDNA or gDNA.

Note on this clone: At one of its ends the junction is not consistent with the germline gene, which may arise from a read error.

Per the original methods: Amplification of reference gene primers was used by the study to estimate nucleated cell counts. Some clones are missing from TCRdb's copy, which holds only in-frame ones; the method was immunoSEQ multiplex PCR. The V and J calls and clone size come from that table; D and trimming were worked out from the DNA. This table has 50,000 or so clones, roughly four fifths appearing once. This TCR was recovered from a man between 60 and 75 years old with active COVID-19. Sample: peripheral blood.

The CDR3 loop is CSFENLWYEQYF. The CDR3 DNA reads as TGCAGCTTTGAGAACTTGTGGTACGAGCAGTACTTC. The chain joins TRBV29-1 to TRBJ2-7; D is uncertain. Germline V gene sequence: CDR1 SQVTM, CDR2 ANQGSEA. This CDR3 has 12 residues.